This T cell receptor (beta chain) was sequenced for a study of T cells in Graves' hyperthyroidism and ophthalmopathy. As for the study in general: Before treatment of any kind, peripheral blood was taken at initial diagnosis. Study-level points and caveats: The model identified upcoming ophthalmopathy a median approximately 6.4 months ahead of onset. Among thyroid clonotypes expanded above 0.001, most also appeared in blood.

In the case of this clonotype: The antigen is not known.

The PBMCs were taken from around 10 ml of fresh peripheral blood. Amplified TCR beta CDR3 regions derived from RNA transcripts. Primed by the HTBI set, a first-round RT-PCR was run on the TCR CDR3. TCRdb recomputed calls from the multiplex PCR reads with MiXCR, one row per CDR3 protein. Among around 450,000 distinct CDR3 sequences listed, 15% to 17% were seen once. The sequenced material came from blood. The receptor was isolated from a young woman with Graves' hyperthyroidism.

The CDR3 sequence: CASSQDFAGGRADEQFF. The CDR3 DNA reads as TGTGCCAGCAGCCAAGATTTCGCGGGCGGGAGGGCCGATGAGCAGTTCTTC. The chain employs TRBV4-2 and TRBJ2-1; the match to TRBD2 covers 9 bases. The CDR3 is 17 residues long. The V gene end was trimmed by 0 bases and the J gene end by 8 bases; junction bases not matched to a gene: 11. Germline assignment: CDR1 LGHNA and CDR2 YNFKEQ.